The 22 T cell receptor beta chains below were found in one sample sequenced in a study of vaccination and CD4 T cells after COVID-19. No antigen has been assigned to these receptors. Sequenced with the Oncomine TCR Beta short-read assay was DNA taken from cultured CD4+ T cells. TCRdb processed the PCR reads anew with MiXCR; each CDR3 protein has one entry. The sample consists of more than 9,500 distinct CDR3 sequences, around 50% of them appearing once. Treatment of the sample: roughly ten-day PBMC culture with coronavirus spike peptide pools or control peptides (ViraFEST assay). Material: CD4+ T cells from blood, cultured in vitro. Receptors were obtained from a human donor who had recovered from COVID-19.

The rearrangement uses TRBV20-1 and TRBJ2-3, with 10 bases that match TRBD1. Germline V lookup: CDR1 DFQATT, CDR2 SNEGSKA (reference sequence). Trimming took 6 bases from V and 6 from J; bases not matched to a gene: 9. The CDR3 is 14 amino acids. The CDR3 region has the DNA TGCAGTGCCCAGACCGGGACAGGGGTTGATACGCAGTATTTT. Its protein product is CSAQTGTGVDTQYF.

The V and J genes are TRBV20-1 and TRBJ2-1; D gene unclear. Trimming shortened V by 3 bases and J by 9 bases, and 9 bases separated the two germline ends. The CDR3 sequence is 11 residues long. Germline CDR1 is DFQATT and CDR2 is SNEGSKA (reference sequence). CDR3 protein: CSARYGTEQFF. CDR3 in DNA: TGCAGTGCTAGGTACGGAACTGAGCAGTTCTTC.

This rearrangement joins TRBV7-2 to TRBJ1-5, with 7 bases matching TRBD1. With 6 bases clipped from V and 11 bases from J, the junction kept 7 bases outside the gene matches. The CDR3 length is 12 residues. Germline assignment: CDR1 SGHTA and CDR2 FQGNSA. CDR3 nucleotides: TGTGCCAGCAGATCAGCAGGGGGAGCCCAGCATTTT. It translates to CASRSAGGAQHF.

This clonotype has just a few counts. The chain recombines TRBV4-2 with TRBJ2-2; D is ambiguous. Germline-derived CDR1 and CDR2 are LGHNA and YNFKEQ. The CDR3 has 16 amino acids. V dropped 0 bases and J dropped 4 bases, with 12 bases sitting between them. This CDR3 is CASSQDYHTVTGELFF. In DNA, the CDR3 is TGTGCCAGCAGCCAAGATTACCATACAGTCACCGGGGAGCTGTTTTTT.

The chain carries TRBV2 and TRBJ1-2; D is uncertain. Germline CDR1 reads SNHLY; CDR2 reads FYNNEI. This CDR3 has 15 amino acids. The V and J ends lost 6 bases and 0 bases respectively, with 14 bases between them. The DNA for the CDR3 is TGTGCCAGCAGGAGCCTGGACGCCCCTAACTATGGCTACACCTTC. It is translated as CASRSLDAPNYGYTF.

The rearrangement links TRBV12-3 or TRBV12-4 to TRBJ2-5; a weak D match, TRBD1 (5 bases). Trimming stripped 2 bases from V and 2 bases from J, with 9 bases between. The CDR3 runs to 14 residues. The CDR3 DNA is TGTGCCAGCAGTTTAAGACAGCTTCAAGAGACCCAGTACTTC. It codes for CASSLRQLQETQYF.

This clonotype is large in the sample. This sequence joins TRBV7-2 and TRBJ2-3; D is unresolved. CDR3 length: 15 residues. Germline CDR1 is SGHTA and CDR2 is FQGNSA. The V end lost 2 bases, the J end lost 4 bases, and 13 bases lay between the germline ends. CDR3 sequence reads: CASSLISLSADTQYF. The CDR3 DNA reads TGTGCCAGCAGCTTAATTTCGCTAAGCGCAGATACGCAGTATTTT. Combining the CDR3 with reference TRBV7-2 and TRBJ2-3 gives the whole variable domain GAGVSQSPSNKVTEKGKDVELRCDPISGHTALYWYRQSLGQGLEFLIYFQGNSAPDKSGLPSDRFSAERTGGSVSTLTIQRTQQEDSAVYLCASSLISLSADTQYFGPGTRLTVL.

The chain combines TRBV20-1 with TRBJ1-4; tentatively, D is TRBD1 (6 bases). V dropped 6 bases and J dropped 10 bases, with 30 bases sitting between them. Germline-derived CDR1 and CDR2 are DFQATT and SNEGSKA (reference sequence). The CDR3 runs to 17 residues. CDR3 loop: CSAQVGGVGKPLGKLFF. The DNA for the CDR3 is TGCAGTGCCCAGGTCGGGGGCGTCGGTAAGCCCCTGGGAAAACTGTTTTTT.

This clonotype was found a few times. The chain recombines TRBV7-8 with TRBJ2-6; D unclear. In germline, CDR1 is SGHVS, CDR2 FQNEAQ. CDR3 length equals 16 residues. The ends were cut back, 5 bases at V and 0 bases at J, with 11 bases in the middle. The CDR3 spells CASSPEAVSGANVLTF. The CDR3 DNA follows: TGTGCCAGCAGCCCTGAAGCCGTCTCTGGGGCCAACGTCCTGACTTTC.

The chain links TRBV11-2 to TRBJ2-5; TRBD2 matches at 13 bases. The CDR3 loop spans 15 amino acids. Trimming at V came to 5 bases and at J to 9 bases, leaving 9 bases not matched to a gene. The V gene's germline CDR1 is SGHAT and CDR2 FQNNGV. In DNA, the CDR3 is TGTGCCAGCAGCCCGGGACTAGCGGGGACCAGGGCCCAGTACTTC. As protein: CASSPGLAGTRAQYF.

This chain uses TRBV20-1 with TRBJ2-7; possibly TRBD2 for D (6 bases). Trimming left V 3 bases short and J 3 bases short, with 12 bases between. The CDR3 has 13 amino acids. Germline CDR1 and CDR2: DFQATT and SNEGSKA (reference sequence). The CDR3 DNA sequence: TGCAGTGCTAGGCCAGCGGGCCTCTACGAGCAGTACTTC. Translating gives CSARPAGLYEQYF.

The chain links TRBV4-1 to TRBJ2-3; 9 bases fit TRBD2. CDR3 size: 16 residues. The germline V gene has CDR1 MGHRA and CDR2 YSYEKL. V lost 1 base to trimming and J lost 1 base; unmatched junction nucleotides: 3. CDR3 residues: CASSQGIAGGTDTQYF. DNA of the CDR3: TGCGCCAGCAGCCAAGGGATAGCGGGAGGCACAGATACGCAGTATTTT.

This clonotype has just a few counts. This chain links TRBV2 with TRBJ1-2, with a possible D match to TRBD1 (5 bases). V was clipped by 9 bases and J by 4 bases, with 15 bases between them. CDR1 and CDR2 (germline): SNHLY, FYNNEI. This CDR3 spans 13 amino acids. The CDR3 spells CASEGRQVYGYTF. Written as DNA, the CDR3 is TGTGCCAGTGAGGGACGGCAGGTCTATGGCTACACCTTC.

V gene TRBV5-4 combines with J gene TRBJ2-7; 8 bases agree with TRBD2. V dropped 0 bases and J dropped 4; count of bases not matched to a gene: 6. The germline V gene encodes CDR1 SGHNT and CDR2 YYREEE (reference sequence). The CDR3 runs to 15 residues. The CDR3 spells CASSLESGRGYEQYF. The CDR3 region has the DNA TGTGCCAGCAGCTTGGAAAGCGGGAGAGGGTACGAGCAGTACTTC.

This clonotype appeared a few times. The genes are TRBV27 and TRBJ2-7, with D hard to call. The ends were cut back, 3 bases at V and 4 bases at J, with 16 bases in the middle. The germline CDR1 and CDR2 sequences are MNHEY and SMNVEV (reference sequence). The CDR3 is 15 amino acids. In nucleotides, the CDR3 is TGTGCCAGCAGTTTTTCGCTAGGGTCTTTTTACGAGCAGTACTTC. Its translation: CASSFSLGSFYEQYF.

The chain carries TRBV24-1 and TRBJ2-5, with D possibly called TRBD1 or TRBD2 (5 bases each). The V and J ends lost 4 bases and 5 bases respectively, with 16 bases between them. CDR3 length equals 15 residues. From germline, CDR1 is KGHDR and CDR2 SFDVKD. In nucleotides, the CDR3 is TGTGCCACCAGTGAGCCCCAGGGATGGGGGGAGACCCAGTACTTC. Translated: CATSEPQGWGETQYF.

This clonotype was counted a few times. This chain connects TRBV6-1 to TRBJ1-6; TRBD1 matches 7 bases. The CDR3 sequence is 18 residues long. Germline loops: CDR1 MNHNS, CDR2 SASEGT. V was clipped by 4 bases and J by 2 bases; unmatched bases: 11. This chain's CDR3 is CASSARSDRRPYNSPLHF. CDR3 bases: TGTGCCAGCAGTGCCCGATCGGACAGGCGGCCCTATAATTCACCCCTCCACTTT.

The rearrangement joins TRBV30 to TRBJ2-3; no clear D gene. The CDR3 consists of 13 residues. The V gene's germline CDR1 is GTSNPN and CDR2 SVGIG (reference sequence). V lost 2 bases, J lost 0 bases, and 6 bases lay in between. CDR3 in DNA: TGTGCCTGGAGTTTACCGAGCACAGATACGCAGTATTTT. It specifies CAWSLPSTDTQYF.

The CDR3, as DNA: TGCAGTGCTGGACAGTCACCACAGCCCCAGCATTTT. It is translated as CSAGQSPQPQHF. The V call is TRBV20-1, the J call TRBJ1-5; a weak D match, TRBD1 (6 bases). Germline CDR1 is DFQATT and CDR2 is SNEGSKA (reference sequence). The CDR3 extends over 12 amino acids. The V end was cut by 5 bases, the J end by 7 bases, with 12 bases between.

This clonotype showed up just a few times. This sequence joins TRBV7-9 and TRBJ2-5; D is uncertain. The V and J ends lost 5 bases and 5 bases respectively, with 12 bases between them. CDR1 is SEHNR, CDR2 FQNEAQ, per germline (reference sequence). The CDR3 runs 13 residues. The CDR3 nucleotides read TGTGCCAGCAGCCTCTGGACGACCGAGACCCAGTACTTC. Translation gives CASSLWTTETQYF.

This chain links TRBV6-1 with TRBJ2-5; D is unclear. The CDR3 totals 11 residues. Germline lookup yields CDR1 MNHNS and CDR2 SASEGT. Trimming removed 5 bases at V and 1 base at J, with 2 bases between. In DNA, the CDR3 is TGTGCCAGCAGTCGCCAAGAGACCCAGTACTTC. It specifies CASSRQETQYF.

This chain joins TRBV14 and TRBJ1-5; no firm D call. The CDR3 covers 13 residues. The germline V gene encodes CDR1 SGHDN and CDR2 FVKESK. The germline V and J ends were trimmed by 6 bases and 0 bases, with 6 bases remaining between them. CDR3 DNA: TGTGCCAGCAGTCAGAATAGCAATCAGCCCCAGCATTTT. This encodes CASSQNSNQPQHF.